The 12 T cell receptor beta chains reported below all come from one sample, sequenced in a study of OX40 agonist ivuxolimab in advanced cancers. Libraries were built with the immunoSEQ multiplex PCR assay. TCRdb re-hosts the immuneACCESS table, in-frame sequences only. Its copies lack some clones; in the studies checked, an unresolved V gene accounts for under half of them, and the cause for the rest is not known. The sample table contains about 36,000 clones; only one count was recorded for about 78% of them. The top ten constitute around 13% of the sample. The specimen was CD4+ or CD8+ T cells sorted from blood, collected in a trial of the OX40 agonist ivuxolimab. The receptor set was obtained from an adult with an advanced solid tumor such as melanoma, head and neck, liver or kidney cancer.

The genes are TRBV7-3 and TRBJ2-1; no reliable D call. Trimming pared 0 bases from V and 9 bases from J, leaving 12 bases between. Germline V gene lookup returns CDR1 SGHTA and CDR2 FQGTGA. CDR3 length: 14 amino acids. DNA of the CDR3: TGTGCCAGCAGCTTAACCCTCTCGACGGGTGAGCAGTTCTTC. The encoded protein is CASSLTLSTGEQFF.

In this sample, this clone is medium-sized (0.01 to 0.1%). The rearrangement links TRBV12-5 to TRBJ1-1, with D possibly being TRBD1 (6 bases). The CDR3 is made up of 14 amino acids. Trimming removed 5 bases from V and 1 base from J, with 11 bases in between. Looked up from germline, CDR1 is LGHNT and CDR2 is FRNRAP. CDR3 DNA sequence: TGTGCTAGTGGTAGACAGGAAGCGAACACTGAAGCTTTCTTT. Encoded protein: CASGRQEANTEAFF.

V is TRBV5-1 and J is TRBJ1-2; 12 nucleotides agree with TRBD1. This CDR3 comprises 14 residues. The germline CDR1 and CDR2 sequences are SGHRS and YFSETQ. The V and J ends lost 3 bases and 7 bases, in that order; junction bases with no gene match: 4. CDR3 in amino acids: CASSSGTGGSGYTF. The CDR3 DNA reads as TGCGCCAGCAGCTCCGGGACAGGGGGCTCTGGCTACACCTTC.

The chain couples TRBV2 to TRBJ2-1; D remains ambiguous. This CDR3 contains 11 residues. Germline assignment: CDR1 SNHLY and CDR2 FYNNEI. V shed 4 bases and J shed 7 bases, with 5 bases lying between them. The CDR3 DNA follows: TGTGCCAGCAGTGTCAGGAATGAGCAGTTCTTC. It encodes CASSVRNEQFF.

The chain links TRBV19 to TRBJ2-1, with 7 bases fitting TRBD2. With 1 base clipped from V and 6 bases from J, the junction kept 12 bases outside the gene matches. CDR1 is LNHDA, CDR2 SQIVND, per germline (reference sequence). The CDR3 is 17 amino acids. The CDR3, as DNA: TGTGCCAGTAGTATAGTAATTTCGGCTAGCGGAGCCAATGAGCAGTTCTTC. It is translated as CASSIVISASGANEQFF.

The CDR3 bases are TGTGCCAGCAGCGGACAGACTAACTATGGCTACACCTTC. Residues: CASSGQTNYGYTF. The V and J genes are TRBV5-4 and TRBJ1-2; D might be TRBD1 (6 bases). Germline CDR1 is SGHNT and CDR2 is YYREEE (reference sequence). The CDR3 is made up of 13 amino acids. The V end lost 4 bases, the J end lost 0 bases, and 7 bases lay between the germline ends.

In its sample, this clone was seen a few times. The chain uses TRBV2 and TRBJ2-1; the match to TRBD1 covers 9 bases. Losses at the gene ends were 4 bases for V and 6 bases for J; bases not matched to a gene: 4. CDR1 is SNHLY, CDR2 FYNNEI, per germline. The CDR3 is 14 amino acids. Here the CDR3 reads CASSARTGVNEQFF. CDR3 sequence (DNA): TGTGCCAGCAGTGCTAGGACAGGGGTCAATGAGCAGTTCTTC. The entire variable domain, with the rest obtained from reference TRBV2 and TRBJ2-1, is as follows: EPEVTQTPSHQVTQMGQEVILRCVPISNHLYFYWYRQILGQKVEFLVSFYNNEISEKSEIFDDQFSVERPDGSNFTLKIRSTKLEDSAMYFCASSARTGVNEQFFGPGTRLTVL.

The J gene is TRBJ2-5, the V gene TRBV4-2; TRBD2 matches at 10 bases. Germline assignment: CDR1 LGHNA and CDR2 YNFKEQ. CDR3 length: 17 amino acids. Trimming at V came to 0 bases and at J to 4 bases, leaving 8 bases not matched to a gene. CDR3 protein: CASSQDPLAGEGETQYF. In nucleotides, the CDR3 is TGTGCCAGCAGCCAAGATCCCCTAGCGGGAGAAGGAGAGACCCAGTACTTC.

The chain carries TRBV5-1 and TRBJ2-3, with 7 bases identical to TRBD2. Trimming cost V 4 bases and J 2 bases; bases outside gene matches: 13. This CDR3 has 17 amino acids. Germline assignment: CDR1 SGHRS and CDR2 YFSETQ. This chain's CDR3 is CASSPGTNSQPTDTQYF. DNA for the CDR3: TGCGCCAGCAGCCCAGGGACTAACTCCCAACCCACAGATACGCAGTATTTT.

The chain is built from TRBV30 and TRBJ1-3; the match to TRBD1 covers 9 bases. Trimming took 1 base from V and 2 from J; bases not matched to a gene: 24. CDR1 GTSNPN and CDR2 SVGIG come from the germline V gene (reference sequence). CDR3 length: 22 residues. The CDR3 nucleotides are TGTGCCTGGAGTGAATGGACAGGGGCCGCGAACCCATTTCGGAGAGCTGGAAACACCATATATTTT. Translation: CAWSEWTGAANPFRRAGNTIYF.

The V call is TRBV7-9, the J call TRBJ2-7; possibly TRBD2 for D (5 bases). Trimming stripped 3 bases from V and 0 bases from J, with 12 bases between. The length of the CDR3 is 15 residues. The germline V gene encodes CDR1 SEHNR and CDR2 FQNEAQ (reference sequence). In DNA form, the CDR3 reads TGTGCCAGCAGCTTCTATAGCGAGCACTCCTACGAGCAGTACTTC. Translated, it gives CASSFYSEHSYEQYF.

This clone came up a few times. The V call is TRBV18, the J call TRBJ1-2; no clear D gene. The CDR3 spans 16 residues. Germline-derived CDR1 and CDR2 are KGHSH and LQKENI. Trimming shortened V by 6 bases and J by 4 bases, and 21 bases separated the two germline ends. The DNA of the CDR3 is TGTGCCAGCTCCCCCAAGGTCCAGGAGGGAGGCTATGGCTACACCTTC. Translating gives CASSPKVQEGGYGYTF.